One sample yielded the 17 T cell receptor beta chains listed below, sequenced in a study of identical twins. One entry per CDR3 protein results from TCRdb running MiXCR on the 5' RACE reads. This table has 200,000 to 300,000 distinct CDR3 sequences, 8% to 11% appearing once. The source material was memory T cells sorted from blood. The receptors were gathered from a man aged 45 to 65 in good health.

This clonotype was found many times. The rearrangement links TRBV20-1 to TRBJ2-1, with TRBD2 matching over 8 bases. Germline trimming cut 3 bases from V and 3 bases from J; bases unmatched to any gene: 7. Germline CDR1 and CDR2: DFQATT and SNEGSKA (reference sequence). The CDR3 consists of 15 residues. CDR3 sequence: CSASGGLAGYNEQFF. CDR3 coding DNA: TGCAGTGCTAGTGGCGGCCTAGCGGGCTACAATGAGCAGTTCTTC.

This chain connects TRBV7-6 to TRBJ1-3, with a possible D match to TRBD1 (5 bases). The CDR3 consists of 15 residues. CDR1 SGHVS and CDR2 FNYEAQ come from the germline V gene. V shed 1 base and J shed 4 bases, with 11 bases lying between them. For the CDR3, the DNA is TGTGCCAGCAGCTTAGGTCCGTCAGGGGGAAACACCATATATTTT. It encodes CASSLGPSGGNTIYF. Together with reference TRBV7-6 and TRBJ1-3, the CDR3 gives the full variable domain: GAGVSQSPRYKVTKRGQDVALRCDPISGHVSLYWYRQALGQGPEFLTYFNYEAQQDKSGLPNDRFSAERPEGSISTLTIQRTEQRDSAMYRCASSLGPSGGNTIYFGEGSWLTVV.

This clonotype was detected ten times or more. The rearrangement joins TRBV12-3 or TRBV12-4 to TRBJ2-3, with TRBD2 matching 10 bases. CDR3 size: 15 residues. V shed 6 bases, J shed 2 bases, and the junction held 5 bases outside the gene matches. The CDR3 sequence is CASSGTSDYTDTQYF. The CDR3 DNA reads TGTGCCAGCAGCGGGACTAGCGACTACACAGATACGCAGTATTTT.

This clonotype has a count of ten or more. A read error may be the cause here, since a much bigger clone is one base away. The V call is TRBV7-2, the J call TRBJ2-7; D is undetermined. CDR3 size: 13 residues. Germline CDR1 and CDR2: SGHTA and FQGNSA. With 5 bases removed from V and 0 bases from J, the gap between germline ends came to 8 bases. The CDR3 here is CASSHGFSYEQYF. As DNA, the CDR3 is TGTGCCAGCAGCCACGGGTTCTCCTACGAGCAGTACTTC.

This clonotype was detected only a few times. This rearrangement joins TRBV20-1 to TRBJ1-6; TRBD1 matches 9 bases. This CDR3 contains 18 residues. The germline V gene has CDR1 DFQATT and CDR2 SNEGSKA (reference sequence). V was clipped by 0 bases and J by 2 bases; unmatched bases: 8. The CDR3 sequence is CSARERGQGRTYNSPLHF. The CDR3 DNA sequence: TGCAGTGCTAGAGAAAGGGGACAGGGCAGGACCTATAATTCACCCCTCCACTTT.

The chain uses TRBV28 and TRBJ2-2, with D unclear. Per germline, CDR1 MDHEN and CDR2 SYDVKM. The CDR3 runs 13 residues. Trimming cost V 9 bases and J 7 bases, with 15 bases left between them. This CDR3 reads CASTVELSGELFF. Here the CDR3 DNA reads TGTGCCAGTACCGTTGAACTTAGCGGGGAGCTGTTTTTT.

This clonotype has a count of ten or more. This chain uses TRBV20-1 with TRBJ2-3; no clear D gene. The CDR3 runs 12 residues. The germline gives CDR1 DFQATT, CDR2 SNEGSKA (reference sequence). V shed 2 bases and J shed 6 bases, with 9 bases lying between them. The CDR3 loop reads CSARLTVDTQYF. In DNA form, the CDR3 reads TGCAGTGCTAGATTAACGGTTGATACGCAGTATTTT.

This clonotype was counted at least ten times. The genes are TRBV7-2 and TRBJ1-2, with a tentative D call TRBD1 (6 bases). Trimming left V 5 bases short and J 1 base short, with 11 bases between. Germline CDR1 reads SGHTA; CDR2 reads FQGNSA. This CDR3 region has 14 residues. CDR3 residues: CASSPDSLNYGYTF. Here the CDR3 DNA reads TGTGCCAGCAGCCCGGACAGCCTTAACTATGGCTACACCTTC.

The CDR3: CAISDGSVAKNIQYF. The CDR3 nucleotides read TGTGCCATCAGTGACGGGTCGGTAGCCAAAAACATTCAGTACTTC. The chain has TRBV10-3 and TRBJ2-4; D is unresolved. This CDR3 is 15 amino acids long. The germline gives CDR1 ENHRY, CDR2 SYGVKD. Trimming took off 3 bases at V and 0 bases at J, with 9 bases between the two ends.

At least ten counts were recorded for this clonotype. The chain has TRBV4-1 and TRBJ2-5, with TRBD1 identical over 7 bases. Germline V gene data show CDR1 as MGHRA and CDR2 as YSYEKL. The CDR3 loop spans 14 amino acids. V lost 3 bases to trimming and J lost 4 bases; unmatched junction nucleotides: 5. CDR3 sequence (DNA): TGCGCCAGCAGCCACCGACAGGGTGGAGAGACCCAGTACTTC. Translating it yields CASSHRQGGETQYF.

This clonotype was counted many times. The chain employs TRBV29-1 and TRBJ1-2, with D possibly being TRBD1 (5 bases). Trimming left V 3 bases short and J 8 bases short, with 13 bases between. From germline, CDR1 is SQVTM and CDR2 ANQGSEA. The CDR3 totals 12 residues. The CDR3 loop reads CSVDDGASGYTF. The DNA for the CDR3 is TGCAGCGTTGATGATGGGGCAAGCGGCTACACCTTC.

At least ten counts were recorded for this clonotype. This chain uses TRBV4-3 with TRBJ2-3; perhaps TRBD2 as D (7 bases). Looked up from germline, CDR1 is LGHNA and CDR2 is YSLEER. The CDR3 extends over 15 amino acids. The ends were cut back, 0 bases at V and 6 bases at J, with 13 bases in the middle. The CDR3 DNA sequence: TGCGCCAGCAGCCAAGACGGGGGGCCCTCGGATACGCAGTATTTT. Amino acids: CASSQDGGPSDTQYF.

This clonotype was seen ten or more times. The V call is TRBV4-1, the J call TRBJ1-3; maybe TRBD1 (6 bases). The germline V gene encodes CDR1 MGHRA and CDR2 YSYEKL. The CDR3 sequence is 15 residues long. Trimming shortened V by 4 bases and J by 0 bases, and 10 bases separated the two germline ends. This chain's CDR3 is CASSLDSNSGNTIYF. The CDR3 bases are TGCGCCAGCAGCCTGGACAGTAACTCTGGAAACACCATATATTTT.

This chain connects TRBV4-2 to TRBJ1-4; D is undetermined. Germline CDR1 LGHNA, CDR2 YNFKEQ. CDR3 length equals 15 residues. The V end was cut by 1 base, the J end by 4 bases, with 10 bases between. CDR3 region: CASSQVDGLNEKLFF. As DNA, the CDR3 is TGTGCCAGCAGCCAAGTGGACGGACTTAATGAAAAACTGTTTTTT.

V gene TRBV18 combines with J gene TRBJ1-1; D unclear. The CDR3 is 14 residues long. Germline CDR1 KGHSH, CDR2 LQKENI. The V and J ends lost 5 bases and 2 bases respectively, with 12 bases between them. The CDR3 sequence: CASSALARNTEAFF. In nucleotides, the CDR3 is TGTGCCAGCTCAGCCCTGGCCCGTAACACTGAAGCTTTCTTT.

This clonotype has only a few counts. The CDR3 here is CASSQGGGGPTWEQYF. The CDR3, as DNA: TGCGCCAGCAGCCAAGGCGGTGGGGGGCCAACGTGGGAGCAGTACTTC. The rearrangement links TRBV4-1 to TRBJ2-7, with D perhaps assigned TRBD1 or TRBD2 (6 bases each). This CDR3 comprises 16 residues. CDR1 and CDR2 from the germline V gene are MGHRA and YSYEKL. V lost 1 base to trimming and J lost 7 bases, with 20 bases between them.

Of note for this clonotype: This could be a read error, since a much larger clone is one nucleotide away. This sequence joins TRBV7-8 and TRBJ2-4; D is perhaps TRBD1 or TRBD2 (6 bases each). Per germline, CDR1 SGHVS and CDR2 FQNEAQ. The length of the CDR3 is 12 residues. V was clipped by 5 bases and J by 11 bases, with 13 bases between them. In nucleotides, the CDR3 is TGTGCCAGCAGCCCAGAGAGGGGGGTTCAGTACTTC. Its translation: CASSPERGVQYF.